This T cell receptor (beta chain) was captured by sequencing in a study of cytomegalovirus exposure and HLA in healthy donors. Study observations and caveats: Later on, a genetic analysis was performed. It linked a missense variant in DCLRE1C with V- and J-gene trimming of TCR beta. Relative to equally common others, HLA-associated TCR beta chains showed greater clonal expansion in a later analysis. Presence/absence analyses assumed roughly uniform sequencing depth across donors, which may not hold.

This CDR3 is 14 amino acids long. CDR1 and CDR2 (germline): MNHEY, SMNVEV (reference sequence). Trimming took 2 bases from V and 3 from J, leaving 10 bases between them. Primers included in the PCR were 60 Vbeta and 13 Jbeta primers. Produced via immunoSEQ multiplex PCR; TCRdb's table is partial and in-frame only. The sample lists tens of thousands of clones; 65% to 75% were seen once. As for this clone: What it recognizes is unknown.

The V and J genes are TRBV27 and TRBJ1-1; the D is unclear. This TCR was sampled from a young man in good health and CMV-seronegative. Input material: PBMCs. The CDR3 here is CASSLRRKDTEAFF. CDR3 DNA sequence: TGTGCCAGCAGTTTAAGGAGGAAGGACACTGAAGCTTTCTTT.